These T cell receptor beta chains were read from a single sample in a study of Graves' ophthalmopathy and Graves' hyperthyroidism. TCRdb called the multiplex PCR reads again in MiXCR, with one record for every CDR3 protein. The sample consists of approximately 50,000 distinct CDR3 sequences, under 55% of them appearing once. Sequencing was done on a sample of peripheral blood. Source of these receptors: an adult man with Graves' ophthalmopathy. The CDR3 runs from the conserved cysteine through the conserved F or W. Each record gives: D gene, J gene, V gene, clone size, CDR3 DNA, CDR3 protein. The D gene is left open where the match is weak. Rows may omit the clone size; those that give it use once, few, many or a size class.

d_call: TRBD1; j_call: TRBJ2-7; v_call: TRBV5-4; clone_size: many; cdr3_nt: TGTGCCAGCAGCCCTGGGACAGGGGAGGGGGAGCAGTACTTC; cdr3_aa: CASSPGTGEGEQYF
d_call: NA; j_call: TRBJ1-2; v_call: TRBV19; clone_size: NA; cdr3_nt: TGTGCCAGTAGTATAGTCGGCCTTAACTATGGCTACACCTTC; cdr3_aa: CASSIVGLNYGYTF
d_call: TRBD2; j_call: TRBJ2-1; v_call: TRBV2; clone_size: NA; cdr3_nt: TGTGCCAGCAGGGTAGCGGGAGTGTACAATGAGCAGTTCTTC; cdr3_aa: CASRVAGVYNEQFF
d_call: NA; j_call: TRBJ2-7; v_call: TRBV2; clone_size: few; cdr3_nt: TGTGCCAGCGCTAGCTACGAGCAGTACTTC; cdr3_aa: CASASYEQYF
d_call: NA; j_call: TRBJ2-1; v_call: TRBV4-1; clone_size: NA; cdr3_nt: TGCGCCAGCAGCCAAGAGGCCAACCGTGAGCAGTTCTTC; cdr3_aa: CASSQEANREQFF
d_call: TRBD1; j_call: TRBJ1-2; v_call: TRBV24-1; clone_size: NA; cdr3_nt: TGTGCCACCAGTGATCCCCACAGGGGAGCCTCTTATGGCTACACCTTC; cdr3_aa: CATSDPHRGASYGYTF
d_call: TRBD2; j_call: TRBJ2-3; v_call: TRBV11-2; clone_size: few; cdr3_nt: TGTGCCAGCAGCTTAGCGGGGGGGTACAATGAGCAGTATTTT; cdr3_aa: CASSLAGGYNEQYF
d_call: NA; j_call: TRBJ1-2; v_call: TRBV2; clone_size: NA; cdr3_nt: TGTGCCAGCAGGGGAGGGGAGGGCTATGGCTACACCTTC; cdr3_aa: CASRGGEGYGYTF
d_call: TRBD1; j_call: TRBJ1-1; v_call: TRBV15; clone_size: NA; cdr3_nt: TGTGCCACCAGCAGATTCGGGACAGGGGCTGAAGCTTTCTTT; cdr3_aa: CATSRFGTGAEAFF
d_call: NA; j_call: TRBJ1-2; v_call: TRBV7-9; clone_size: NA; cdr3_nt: TGTGCCAGCAGCTTAGTTGTTTTGGCTGGCTACACCTTC; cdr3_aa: CASSLVVLAGYTF
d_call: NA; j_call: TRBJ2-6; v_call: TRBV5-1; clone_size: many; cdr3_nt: TGCGCCAGCAGCTTGGCTCCGATTGGATCTGGGGCCAACGTCCTGACTTTC; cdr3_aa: CASSLAPIGSGANVLTF
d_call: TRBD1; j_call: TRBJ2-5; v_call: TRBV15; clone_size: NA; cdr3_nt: TGTGCCACCTCGGGACAGGGGGCGCCGGGGGAGACCCAGTACTTC; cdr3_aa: CATSGQGAPGETQYF
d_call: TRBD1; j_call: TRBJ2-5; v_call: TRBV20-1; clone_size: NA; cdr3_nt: TGCAGTGCCCTATACCGGGACAGAAACCAAGAGACCCAGTACTTC; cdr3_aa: CSALYRDRNQETQYF
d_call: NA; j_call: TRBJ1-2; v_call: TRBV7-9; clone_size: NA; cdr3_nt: TGTGCCAGCAGCTTCAGGGGAGATGGCTACACCTTC; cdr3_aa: CASSFRGDGYTF
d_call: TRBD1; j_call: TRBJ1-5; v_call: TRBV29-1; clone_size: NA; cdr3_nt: TGCAGCGTTGGGGACAGGGGCGGCAATCAGCCCCAGCATTTT; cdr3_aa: CSVGDRGGNQPQHF
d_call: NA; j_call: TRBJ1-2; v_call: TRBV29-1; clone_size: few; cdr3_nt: TGCAGCGTTGGCCTGTCCTTCTATGGCTACACCTTC; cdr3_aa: CSVGLSFYGYTF
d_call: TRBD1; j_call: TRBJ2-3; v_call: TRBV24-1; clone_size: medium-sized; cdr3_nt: TGTGCCACCAGTGACTGGGACAGAAACACAGATACGCAGTATTTT; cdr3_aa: CATSDWDRNTDTQYF
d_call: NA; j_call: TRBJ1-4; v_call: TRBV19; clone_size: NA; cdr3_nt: TGTGCCAATCACTGCGACCCATTTAATGAAAAACTGTTTTTT; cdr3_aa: CANHCDPFNEKLFF
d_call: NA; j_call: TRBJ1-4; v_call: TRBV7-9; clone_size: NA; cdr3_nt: TGTACCAGCATCTTAAGGGTCCTGACTAATGAAAAACTGTTTTTT; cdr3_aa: CTSILRVLTNEKLFF
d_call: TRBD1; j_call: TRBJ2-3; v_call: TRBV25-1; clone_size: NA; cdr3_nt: TGTGCCAGCAGTGAAGGGACAGGGGATTATTCGGGGGGCACAGATACGCAGTATTTT; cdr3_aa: CASSEGTGDYSGGTDTQYF
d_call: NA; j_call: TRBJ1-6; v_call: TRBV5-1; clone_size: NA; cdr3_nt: TGCGCCAGCAGCCCTGAGATATTCGGGACCGGGAGACCCCTCCACTTT; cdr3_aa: CASSPEIFGTGRPLHF
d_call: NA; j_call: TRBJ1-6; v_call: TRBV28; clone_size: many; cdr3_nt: TGTGCCAGCAGAACTTGGACGCTGAGCTCCTATAATTCACCCCTCCACTTT; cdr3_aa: CASRTWTLSSYNSPLHF
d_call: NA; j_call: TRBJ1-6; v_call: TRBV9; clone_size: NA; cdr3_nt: TGTGCCAGCAGCCCAGAGGGCAGACAAAATTCACCCCTCCACTTT; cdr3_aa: CASSPEGRQNSPLHF
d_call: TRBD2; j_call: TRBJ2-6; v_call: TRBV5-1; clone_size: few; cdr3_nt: TGCGCCAGCAGCTTGACTAGCGGGGGTACTGGGGCCAACGTCCTGACTTTC; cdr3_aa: CASSLTSGGTGANVLTF
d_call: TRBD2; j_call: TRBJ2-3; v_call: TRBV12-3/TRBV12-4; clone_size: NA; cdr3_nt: TGTGCCAGCAGGGCGGGACTAGCGGGAGAGGAGTATTTT; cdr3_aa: CASRAGLAGEEYF